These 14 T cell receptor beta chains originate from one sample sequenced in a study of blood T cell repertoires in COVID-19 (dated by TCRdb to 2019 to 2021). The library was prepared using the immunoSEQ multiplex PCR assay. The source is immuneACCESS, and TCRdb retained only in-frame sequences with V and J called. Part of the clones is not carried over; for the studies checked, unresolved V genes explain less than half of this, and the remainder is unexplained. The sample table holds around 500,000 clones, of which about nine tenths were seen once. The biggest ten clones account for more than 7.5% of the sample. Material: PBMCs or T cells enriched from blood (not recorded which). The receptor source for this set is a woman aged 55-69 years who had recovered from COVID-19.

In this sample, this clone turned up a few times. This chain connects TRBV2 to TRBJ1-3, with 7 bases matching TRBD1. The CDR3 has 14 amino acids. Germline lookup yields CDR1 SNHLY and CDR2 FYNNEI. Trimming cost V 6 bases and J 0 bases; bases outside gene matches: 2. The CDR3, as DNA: TGTGCCAGCAGAGGACAGGACTCTGGAAACACCATATATTTT. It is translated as CASRGQDSGNTIYF.

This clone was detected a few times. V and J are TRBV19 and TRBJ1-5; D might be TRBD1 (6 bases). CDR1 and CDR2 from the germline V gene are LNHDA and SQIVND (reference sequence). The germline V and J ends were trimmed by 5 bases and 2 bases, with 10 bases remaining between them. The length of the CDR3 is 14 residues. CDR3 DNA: TGTGCCAGTAGTTCTCCAGGGGGCAATCAGCCCCAGCATTTT. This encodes CASSSPGGNQPQHF.

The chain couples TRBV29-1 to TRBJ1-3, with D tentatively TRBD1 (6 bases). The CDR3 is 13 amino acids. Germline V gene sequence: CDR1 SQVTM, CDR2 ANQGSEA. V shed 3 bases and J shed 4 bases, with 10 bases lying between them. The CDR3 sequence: CSVERGQGNTIYF. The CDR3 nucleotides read TGCAGCGTTGAGAGAGGACAGGGAAACACCATATATTTT.

In DNA, the CDR3 is TGCGCCAGCAGCCAAGATCCGGGGGGGGCCCTTTCCACCGGGGAGCTGTTTTTT. This translates into CASSQDPGGALSTGELFF. This sequence joins TRBV4-1 and TRBJ2-2, with TRBD2 matching 8 bases. CDR1 MGHRA and CDR2 YSYEKL come from the germline V gene. CDR3 length: 18 amino acids. After removal of 0 bases from V and 4 bases from J, the junction contained 10 bases not matched to a gene.

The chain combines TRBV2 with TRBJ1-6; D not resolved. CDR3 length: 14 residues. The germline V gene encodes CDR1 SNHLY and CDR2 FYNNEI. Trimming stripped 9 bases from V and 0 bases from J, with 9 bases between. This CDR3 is CASSVASYNSPLHF. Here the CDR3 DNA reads TGTGCCAGTTCAGTAGCCTCCTATAATTCACCCCTCCACTTT.

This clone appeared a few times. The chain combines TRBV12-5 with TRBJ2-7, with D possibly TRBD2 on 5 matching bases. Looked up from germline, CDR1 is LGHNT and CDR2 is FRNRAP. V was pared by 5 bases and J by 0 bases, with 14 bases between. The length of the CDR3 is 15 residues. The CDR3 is CASGPGEGYSYEQYV. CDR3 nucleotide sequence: TGTGCTAGTGGTCCCGGGGAAGGGTACTCCTACGAGCAGTACGTC.

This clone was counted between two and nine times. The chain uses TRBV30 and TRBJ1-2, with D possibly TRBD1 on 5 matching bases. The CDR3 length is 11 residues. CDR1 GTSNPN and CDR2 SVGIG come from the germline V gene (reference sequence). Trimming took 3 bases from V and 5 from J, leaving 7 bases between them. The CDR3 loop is CAWRQVYGYTF. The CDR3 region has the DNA TGTGCCTGGAGACAGGTTTATGGCTACACCTTC.

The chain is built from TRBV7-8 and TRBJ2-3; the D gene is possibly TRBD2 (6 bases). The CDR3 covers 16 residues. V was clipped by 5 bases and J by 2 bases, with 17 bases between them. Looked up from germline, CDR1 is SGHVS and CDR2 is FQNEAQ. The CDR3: CASSPMGGAHTDTQYF. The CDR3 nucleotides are TGTGCCAGCAGCCCGATGGGGGGAGCCCACACAGATACGCAGTATTTT.

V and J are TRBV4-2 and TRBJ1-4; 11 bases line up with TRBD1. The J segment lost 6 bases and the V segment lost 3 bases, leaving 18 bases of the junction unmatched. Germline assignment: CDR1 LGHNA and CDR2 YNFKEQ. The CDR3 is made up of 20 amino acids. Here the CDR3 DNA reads TGTGCCAGCAGCCACGGACAGGGGGCATTTTTCGTTAAGGGGCATGAAAAACTGTTTTTT. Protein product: CASSHGQGAFFVKGHEKLFF.

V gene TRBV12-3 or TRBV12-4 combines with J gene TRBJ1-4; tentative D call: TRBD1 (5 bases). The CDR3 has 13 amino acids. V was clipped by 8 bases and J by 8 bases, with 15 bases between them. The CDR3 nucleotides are TGTGCCAGCTTTAGGGGAGGGGTGGAAAAACTGTTTTTT. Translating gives CASFRGGVEKLFF.

The CDR3 sequence: CASSTTGEEQYV. In nucleotides, the CDR3 is TGTGCCAGCAGCACTACAGGGGAAGAGCAGTACGTC. This rearrangement joins TRBV6-6 to TRBJ2-7, with 7 bases matching TRBD1. The V gene's germline CDR1 is MNHNY and CDR2 SVGAGI (reference sequence). Trimming removed 6 bases from V and 7 bases from J; junction bases left unmatched: 6. The CDR3 runs 12 residues.

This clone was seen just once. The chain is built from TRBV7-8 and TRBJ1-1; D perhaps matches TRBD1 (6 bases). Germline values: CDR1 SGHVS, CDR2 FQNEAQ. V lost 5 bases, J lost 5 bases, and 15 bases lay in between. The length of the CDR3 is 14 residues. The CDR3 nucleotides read TGTGCCAGCAGCCGACAGACAGGTTTGACTGAAGCTTTCTTT. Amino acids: CASSRQTGLTEAFF.

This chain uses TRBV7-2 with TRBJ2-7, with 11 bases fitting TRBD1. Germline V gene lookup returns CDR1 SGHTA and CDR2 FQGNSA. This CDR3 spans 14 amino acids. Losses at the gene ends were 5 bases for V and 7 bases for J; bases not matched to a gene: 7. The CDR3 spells CASSLGQGAGEQYF. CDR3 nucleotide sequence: TGTGCCAGCAGCCTTGGACAGGGGGCCGGGGAGCAGTACTTC.

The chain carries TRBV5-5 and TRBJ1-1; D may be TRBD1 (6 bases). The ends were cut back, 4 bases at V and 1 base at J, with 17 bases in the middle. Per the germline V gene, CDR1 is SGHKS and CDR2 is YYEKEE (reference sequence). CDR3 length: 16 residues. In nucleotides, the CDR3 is TGTGCCAGCAGCGTTGACAGGTGGGTGGGGAACACTGAAGCTTTCTTT. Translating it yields CASSVDRWVGNTEAFF.